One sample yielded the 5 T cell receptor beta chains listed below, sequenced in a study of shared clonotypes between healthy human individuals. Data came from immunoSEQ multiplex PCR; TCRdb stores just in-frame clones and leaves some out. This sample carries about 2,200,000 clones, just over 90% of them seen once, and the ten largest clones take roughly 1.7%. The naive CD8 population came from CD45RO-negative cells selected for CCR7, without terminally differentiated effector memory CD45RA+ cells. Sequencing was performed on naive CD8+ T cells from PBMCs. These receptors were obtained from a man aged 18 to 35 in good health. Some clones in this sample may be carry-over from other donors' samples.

The CDR3 loop reads CASSRPEGIPSGELFF. Here the CDR3 DNA reads TGTGCCAGCTCGCGCCCTGAGGGGATTCCATCCGGGGAGCTGTTTTTT. The J gene is TRBJ2-2, the V gene TRBV11-2, with D perhaps matching TRBD1 or TRBD2 (5 bases each). V lost 8 bases and J lost 6, with 22 bases in between. Looked up from germline, CDR1 is SGHAT and CDR2 is FQNNGV. The CDR3 sequence is 16 residues long.

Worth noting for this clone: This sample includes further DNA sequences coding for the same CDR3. The CDR3 sequence is CASSLGLVYNEQFF. DNA of the CDR3: TGTGCCAGCAGTCTCGGGTTAGTTTACAATGAGCAGTTCTTC. V usage is TRBV27 and J usage is TRBJ2-1, with D unresolved. The CDR3 is made up of 14 amino acids. With 5 bases removed from V and 4 bases from J, the gap between germline ends came to 12 bases. CDR1 and CDR2 (germline): MNHEY, SMNVEV (reference sequence).

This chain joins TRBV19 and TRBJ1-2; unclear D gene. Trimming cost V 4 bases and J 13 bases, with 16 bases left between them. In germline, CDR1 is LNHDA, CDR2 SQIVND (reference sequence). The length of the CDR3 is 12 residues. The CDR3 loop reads CASSRNSPPLTF. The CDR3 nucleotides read TGTGCCAGTAGTAGGAACAGTCCCCCCCTCACCTTC.

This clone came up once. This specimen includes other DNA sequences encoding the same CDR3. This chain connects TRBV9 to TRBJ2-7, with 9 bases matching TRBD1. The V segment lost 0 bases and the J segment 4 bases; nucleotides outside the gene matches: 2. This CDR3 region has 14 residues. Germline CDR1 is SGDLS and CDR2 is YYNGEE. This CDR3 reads CASSVAGQGYEQYF. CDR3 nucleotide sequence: TGTGCCAGCAGCGTAGCGGGACAGGGTTACGAGCAGTACTTC. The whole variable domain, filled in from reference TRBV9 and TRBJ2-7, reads DSGVTQTPKHLITATGQRVTLRCSPRSGDLSVYWYQQSLDQGLQFLIQYYNGEERAKGNILERFSAQQFPDLHSELNLSSLELGDSALYFCASSVAGQGYEQYFGPGTRLTVT.

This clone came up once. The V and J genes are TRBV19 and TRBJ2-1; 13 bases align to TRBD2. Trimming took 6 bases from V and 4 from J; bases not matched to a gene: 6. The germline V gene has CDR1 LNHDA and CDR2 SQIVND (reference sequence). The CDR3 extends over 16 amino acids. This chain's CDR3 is CASSRTSGRVYNEQFF. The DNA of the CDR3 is TGTGCCAGTAGCCGGACTAGCGGGAGAGTTTACAATGAGCAGTTCTTC.